This T cell receptor (beta chain) was sequenced during a study of vaccination effects on CD4 cells after COVID-19. Clones were read by immunoSEQ multiplex PCR, and TCRdb kept only the in-frame ones, dropping some. The sample consists of roughly 59,000 clones, under 80% of them appearing once. Sequencing followed a ViraFEST assay step that expanded antigen-specific CD4+ T cells with viral peptide pools. Isolation of CD4+ T cells took place after about ten days of culture. The cohort was immunized with two doses of either the BNT162b2 or mRNA-1273 vaccine. About this clone itself: The antigen is undetermined.

This receptor was identified in a human donor who received a COVID-19 vaccine. Source: CD4+ T cells from PBMCs cultured with HCoV-OC43 spike peptides, taken after COVID-19 vaccination. Subset noted: HCoV-OC43 spike overlapping peptide pool stimulation.

The CDR3 is CASSQGIGNTIYF. The CDR3 region has the DNA TGTGCCAGCAGCCAAGGGATTGGAAACACCATATATTTT. The chain joins TRBV3-1 (or the pseudogene TRBV3-2) to TRBJ1-3, with D hard to call. The germline V and J ends were trimmed by 1 base and 3 bases, with 4 bases remaining between them. This CDR3 has 13 amino acids. From germline, CDR1 is LGHDT and CDR2 YNNKEL (reference sequence).